The rows below give T cell receptor beta chains drawn from one sample of a study of blood T cell repertoires in COVID-19. The method was immunoSEQ multiplex PCR; TCRdb's version includes in-frame clones alone and lacks a portion of them. The sample shows 150,000 to 200,000 clones, approximately 85% of them seen only once. The sample taken for sequencing was peripheral blood. These receptors all stem from a human donor with active or convalescent COVID-19. The donor label of this sample is uncertain. Each CDR3 is given with its conserved first and last residue. The D gene is left open where the match is weak. Size values are once, few and many counts, or a class for expanded clones, and some rows have none.

j_call: TRBJ2-7; v_call: TRBV6-5; d_call: -; clone_size: once; cdr3_aa: CASSQPGQGPYEQYF; cdr3_nt: TGTGCCAGCAGCCAACCCGGACAAGGCCCCTACGAGCAGTACTTC
j_call: TRBJ1-4; v_call: TRBV4-3; d_call: TRBD1; clone_size: once; cdr3_aa: CASSQAPGAGGGEKLFF; cdr3_nt: TGCGCCAGCAGCCAAGCCCCCGGGGCAGGGGGAGGTGAAAAACTGTTTTTT
j_call: TRBJ2-2; v_call: TRBV5-4; d_call: TRBD2; clone_size: -; cdr3_aa: CASKSGPSGPGDTGELFF; cdr3_nt: TGTGCCAGCAAGTCAGGCCCTAGCGGGCCTGGTGACACCGGGGAGCTGTTTTTT
j_call: TRBJ2-5; v_call: TRBV28; d_call: TRBD2; clone_size: -; cdr3_aa: CASTSGRARAETQYF; cdr3_nt: TGTGCCAGTACTAGCGGGAGGGCCCGAGCAGAGACCCAGTACTTC
j_call: TRBJ1-3; v_call: TRBV6-6; d_call: TRBD1; clone_size: -; cdr3_aa: CASSPPGQLNLRPPSGNTIYF; cdr3_nt: TGTGCCAGCAGTCCTCCGGGACAGCTAAATCTACGACCACCTTCTGGAAACACCATATATTTT
j_call: TRBJ1-4; v_call: TRBV2; d_call: -; clone_size: -; cdr3_aa: CASSGQGRWEKLFF; cdr3_nt: TGTGCCAGCAGTGGGCAGGGAAGGTGGGAAAAACTGTTTTTT
j_call: TRBJ1-1; v_call: TRBV9; d_call: TRBD1; clone_size: -; cdr3_aa: CARHRGGPSDSNTEAFF; cdr3_nt: TGTGCCAGACACAGGGGGGGCCCCAGTGACTCTAACACTGAAGCTTTCTTT
j_call: TRBJ2-1; v_call: TRBV28; d_call: -; clone_size: -; cdr3_aa: CASSPTGFVYNEQFF; cdr3_nt: TGTGCCAGCAGCCCTACAGGGTTCGTCTACAATGAGCAGTTCTTC
j_call: TRBJ2-7; v_call: TRBV4-3; d_call: -; clone_size: -; cdr3_aa: CASSQGLSPYEQYF; cdr3_nt: TGCGCCAGCAGCCAGGGACTTTCCCCCTACGAGCAGTACTTC
j_call: TRBJ2-7; v_call: TRBV28; d_call: TRBD2; clone_size: -; cdr3_aa: CATRLASSYEQYF; cdr3_nt: TGTGCCACCCGACTAGCGAGCTCCTACGAGCAGTACTTC
j_call: TRBJ2-5; v_call: TRBV3-1/TRBV3-2; d_call: TRBD1; clone_size: -; cdr3_aa: CASSRQGASRETQYF; cdr3_nt: TGTGCCAGCAGCCGACAGGGGGCCTCTCGCGAGACCCAGTACTTC
j_call: TRBJ2-7; v_call: TRBV2; d_call: -; clone_size: once; cdr3_aa: CASREDSGAVPIF; cdr3_nt: TGTGCCAGCAGGGAGGACTCTGGAGCGGTCCCGATCTTC
j_call: TRBJ1-4; v_call: TRBV2; d_call: TRBD1; clone_size: -; cdr3_aa: CASSFLQGANEKLFF; cdr3_nt: TGTGCCAGCAGTTTCTTACAGGGGGCTAATGAAAAACTGTTTTTT
j_call: TRBJ2-7; v_call: TRBV6-1; d_call: TRBD1; clone_size: many; cdr3_aa: CASSEVPEGAIEQYF; cdr3_nt: TGTGCCAGCAGTGAAGTCCCCGAGGGGGCCATCGAGCAGTACTTC
j_call: TRBJ1-5; v_call: TRBV28; d_call: -; clone_size: -; cdr3_aa: CASSLPLQGSNQPQHF; cdr3_nt: TGTGCCAGCAGTCTACCCCTCCAGGGGAGCAATCAGCCCCAGCATTTT
j_call: TRBJ2-3; v_call: TRBV5-1; d_call: TRBD2; clone_size: -; cdr3_aa: CASSLEPSGRDSTDTQYF; cdr3_nt: TGCGCCAGCAGCTTGGAGCCTAGCGGGAGGGATAGCACAGATACGCAGTATTTT
j_call: TRBJ1-4; v_call: TRBV11-2; d_call: -; clone_size: -; cdr3_aa: CASSSSGGGNEKLFF; cdr3_nt: TGTGCCAGCAGCTCCTCCGGGGGTGGTAATGAAAAACTGTTTTTT
j_call: TRBJ1-5; v_call: TRBV28; d_call: -; clone_size: -; cdr3_aa: CASTTSGVYSNQPQHF; cdr3_nt: TGTGCCAGCACGACTTCCGGTGTTTATAGCAATCAGCCCCAGCATTTT
j_call: TRBJ2-1; v_call: TRBV27; d_call: TRBD2; clone_size: -; cdr3_aa: CASSLGGTSFGNEQFF; cdr3_nt: TGTGCCAGCAGTTTGGGAGGGACTAGCTTCGGCAATGAGCAGTTCTTC
j_call: TRBJ2-3; v_call: TRBV4-1; d_call: TRBD1; clone_size: -; cdr3_aa: CASSPYSDRPHDTQYF; cdr3_nt: TGCGCCAGCAGCCCCTACTCGGACAGGCCCCACGATACGCAGTATTTT
j_call: TRBJ2-7; v_call: TRBV6-5; d_call: -; clone_size: once; cdr3_aa: CASSTNRIVVGGQYF; cdr3_nt: TGTGCCAGCAGTACCAACAGGATAGTGGTCGGCGGGCAGTACTTC
j_call: TRBJ1-1; v_call: TRBV5-1; d_call: -; clone_size: -; cdr3_aa: CASSAGDTLKNTEAFF; cdr3_nt: TGCGCCAGCAGCGCGGGGGACACATTGAAGAACACTGAAGCTTTCTTT
j_call: TRBJ2-7; v_call: TRBV10-3; d_call: -; clone_size: -; cdr3_aa: CAISAQDSSYEQYF; cdr3_nt: TGTGCCATCAGTGCGCAGGACAGCTCCTACGAGCAGTACTTC
j_call: TRBJ1-1; v_call: TRBV29-1; d_call: -; clone_size: -; cdr3_aa: CSVEDRVGGASTEAFF; cdr3_nt: TGCAGCGTTGAAGATCGCGTTGGGGGCGCGAGCACTGAAGCTTTCTTT
j_call: TRBJ2-3; v_call: TRBV4-3; d_call: -; clone_size: -; cdr3_aa: CASSQDLVLAGEFTDTQYF; cdr3_nt: TGCGCCAGCAGCCAAGATCTCGTTCTCGCCGGGGAGTTCACAGATACGCAGTATTTT
j_call: TRBJ2-5; v_call: TRBV10-3; d_call: TRBD2; clone_size: -; cdr3_aa: CAISKRGGRGETQYF; cdr3_nt: TGTGCCATCAGCAAGCGGGGGGGCCGGGGAGAGACCCAGTACTTC
j_call: TRBJ1-2; v_call: TRBV27; d_call: TRBD1; clone_size: -; cdr3_aa: CASSPLGQGMANTF; cdr3_nt: TGTGCCAGCAGCCCCCTGGGACAGGGGATGGCTAACACCTTC